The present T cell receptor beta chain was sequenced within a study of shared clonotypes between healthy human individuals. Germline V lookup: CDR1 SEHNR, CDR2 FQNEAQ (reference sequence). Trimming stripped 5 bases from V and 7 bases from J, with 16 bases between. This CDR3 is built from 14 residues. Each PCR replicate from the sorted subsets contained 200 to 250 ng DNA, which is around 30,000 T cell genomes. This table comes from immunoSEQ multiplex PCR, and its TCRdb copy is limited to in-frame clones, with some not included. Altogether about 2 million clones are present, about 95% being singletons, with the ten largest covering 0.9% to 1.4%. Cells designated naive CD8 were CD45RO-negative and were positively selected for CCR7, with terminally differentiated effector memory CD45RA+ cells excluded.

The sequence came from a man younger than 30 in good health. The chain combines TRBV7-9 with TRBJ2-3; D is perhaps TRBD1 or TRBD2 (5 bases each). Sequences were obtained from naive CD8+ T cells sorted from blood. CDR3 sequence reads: CASSPGTAENTQYF. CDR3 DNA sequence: TGTGCCAGCAGCCCCGGGACGGCTGAAAATACGCAGTATTTT.